This T cell receptor (beta chain) came from a study of blood T cell repertoires in COVID-19. CDR3 size: 16 residues. The ends were cut back, 0 bases at V and 5 bases at J, with 14 bases in the middle. Germline V gene sequence: CDR1 SGHVS, CDR2 FQNEAQ. Original handling: Estimation of nucleated cell counts was performed using reference gene primer amplification. The table came from immunoSEQ multiplex PCR; TCRdb's copy has only in-frame clones and leaves some out. The V and J calls and clone size are taken from that table; D and trimming were inferred from the DNA. This table holds around 70,000 clones, 91% found once.

The material sequenced was peripheral blood. The rearrangement uses TRBV7-8 and TRBJ1-5, with D unclear. This TCR derives from an older woman with active COVID-19. CDR3 region: CASSLAEGAIDQPQHF. DNA of the CDR3: TGTGCCAGCAGCTTAGCAGAGGGAGCCATAGATCAGCCCCAGCATTTT.